These T cell receptor beta chains were read from a single sample in a study of shared clonotypes between healthy human individuals. The protocol was immunoSEQ multiplex PCR, while the TCRdb copy is restricted to in-frame clones and leaves out a portion. The repertoire consists of roughly 410,000 clones, with 95% to 97% occurring once and the leading ten covering more than 0.3%. The sample comprised memory CD8+ T cells sorted from blood. Every receptor here comes from a man younger than 40 in good health. CDR3s include the opening cysteine and the closing phenylalanine or tryptophan. The D gene is left open where the match is weak. Clone size appears in some rows only: once, few, many, or a class for an expanded clone.

j_call,cdr3_length,d_call,v_call,clone_size,cdr3_aa,cdr3_nt
TRBJ2-7,13,-,TRBV18,-,CASSPPRGYEQYF,TGTGCCAGCTCACCACCCAGGGGATACGAGCAGTACTTC
TRBJ2-3,15,-,TRBV11-1,-,CASSLRRLGKDTQYF,TGTGCCAGCAGCTTAAGGCGATTGGGGAAAGATACGCAGTATTTT
TRBJ1-2,10,-,TRBV28,once,CASRQVGYTF,TGTGCCAGCAGACAGGTTGGCTACACCTTC
TRBJ2-7,16,-,TRBV7-9,-,CASSLAEISVTYEQYF,TGTGCCAGCAGCTTGGCCGAAATTAGCGTGACCTACGAGCAGTACTTC
TRBJ2-7,16,TRBD2,TRBV6-5,-,CASSYSLALSNYEQYF,TGTGCCAGCAGTTATTCACTAGCGTTGTCCAACTACGAGCAGTACTTC
TRBJ1-2,11,-,TRBV6-1,-,CASSDNYGYTF,TGTGCCAGCAGTGACAACTATGGCTACACCTTC
TRBJ2-6,15,-,TRBV5-8,-,CASSLGRVGANVLTF,TGTGCCAGCAGCTTGGGTAGGGTTGGGGCCAACGTCCTGACTTTC
TRBJ1-6,17,-,TRBV11-2,once,CASSLDGAYRTHSPLHF,TGTGCCAGCAGCTTAGATGGGGCCTACAGGACGCATTCACCCCTCCACTTT
TRBJ2-7,15,-,TRBV4-2,-,CASSQERFKGREQYF,TGTGCCAGCAGCCAAGAGAGATTTAAGGGACGGGAGCAGTACTTC
TRBJ2-1,15,TRBD2,TRBV7-8,-,CASSSGLGTYNEQFF,TGTGCCAGCAGCTCGGGACTAGGGACCTACAATGAGCAGTTCTTC
TRBJ2-5,11,TRBD1,TRBV7-2,-,CASSPGQGQYF,TGTGCCAGCAGCCCGGGACAGGGACAGTACTTC
TRBJ1-2,12,-,TRBV4-2,once,CASSQGNYGYTF,TGTGCCAGCAGCCAGGGGAACTATGGCTACACCTTC
TRBJ2-1,11,-,TRBV30,-,CAWAGAHEQFF,TGTGCCTGGGCCGGGGCACATGAGCAGTTCTTC
TRBJ2-5,15,-,TRBV5-4,once,CASSRDGTRQETQYF,TGTGCCAGCAGCCGTGACGGGACCCGCCAAGAGACCCAGTACTTC
TRBJ2-3,14,-,TRBV10-3,-,CAISATTIEDTQYF,TGTGCCATCAGTGCAACCACAATAGAAGATACGCAGTATTTT
TRBJ2-3,17,-,TRBV7-9,-,CASSTPGTLRGTDTQYF,TGTGCCAGCAGCACTCCCGGGACACTTAGGGGGACAGATACGCAGTATTTT
TRBJ1-2,17,-,TRBV27,-,CASSFTPRQGRGYGYTF,TGTGCCAGCAGTTTTACCCCCCGGCAGGGAAGGGGCTATGGCTACACCTTC
TRBJ2-2,14,-,TRBV5-1,few,CASSLNAGSGELFF,TGCGCCAGCAGCTTGAATGCAGGATCCGGGGAGCTGTTTTTT
TRBJ2-7,15,TRBD2,TRBV27,-,CASSLWSSGSREQYF,TGTGCCAGCAGTTTATGGTCTAGCGGGAGTAGAGAGCAGTACTTC
TRBJ2-5,14,-,TRBV28,-,CASSEETGQETQYF,TGTGCCAGCAGCGAAGAGACAGGCCAAGAGACCCAGTACTTC
TRBJ1-3,16,-,TRBV4-1,once,CASRETHMGTGNTIYF,TGCGCCAGCAGGGAAACTCACATGGGAACTGGAAACACCATATATTTT
TRBJ1-2,16,-,TRBV5-1,-,CASSHGTPGANYGYTF,TGCGCCAGCAGCCACGGGACCCCAGGGGCTAACTATGGCTACACCTTC
TRBJ1-2,16,TRBD1,TRBV19,-,CASSSPGQGGFYGYTF,TGTGCCAGTAGTTCGCCGGGACAGGGTGGGTTCTATGGCTACACCTTC
TRBJ2-4,16,-,TRBV6-1,once,CASSDPGGVTKNIQYF,TGTGCCAGCAGTGACCCAGGGGGGGTGACCAAAAACATTCAGTACTTC
TRBJ1-1,15,-,TRBV7-2,-,CASSVGGTVNTEAFF,TGTGCCAGCAGTGTAGGGGGGACGGTGAACACTGAAGCTTTCTTT
TRBJ2-1,14,-,TRBV4-1,-,CASSQDSGYNEQFF,TGCGCCAGCAGCCAAGATAGCGGCTACAATGAGCAGTTCTTC
TRBJ2-3,13,TRBD1,TRBV29-1,-,CSVDTGGTDTQYF,TGCAGCGTTGACACAGGGGGTACAGATACGCAGTATTTT
TRBJ1-2,11,-,TRBV30,-,CAWNSNYGYTF,TGTGCCTGGAATAGTAACTATGGCTACACCTTC
TRBJ1-5,15,-,TRBV5-6,-,CASSFSQGMVQPQHF,TGTGCCAGCAGCTTCTCACAGGGTATGGTCCAGCCCCAGCATTTT
TRBJ2-7,16,-,TRBV14,-,CASSQEGGAPRYEQYF,TGTGCCAGCAGCCAAGAAGGCGGGGCCCCGCGCTACGAGCAGTACTTC
TRBJ2-1,16,-,TRBV7-9,-,CASSPKWLRGPSEQFF,TGTGCCAGCAGCCCGAAGTGGCTGCGGGGTCCCAGTGAGCAGTTCTTC
TRBJ1-1,12,-,TRBV5-4,-,CASSLEGTEAFF,TGTGCCAGCAGCTTGGAAGGGACTGAAGCTTTCTTT
TRBJ2-1,13,-,TRBV5-6,-,CASSGRSYNEQFF,TGTGCCAGCAGCGGCAGGTCCTACAATGAGCAGTTCTTC
TRBJ2-1,13,-,TRBV4-1,-,CASSQGGANEQFF,TGCGCCAGCAGCCAAGGCGGGGCCAATGAGCAGTTCTTC
TRBJ1-3,16,-,TRBV2,once,CASSDVTGPSRNTIYF,TGTGCCAGCAGCGATGTTACAGGACCCTCTAGAAACACCATATATTTT
TRBJ2-7,13,-,TRBV5-1,-,CASSLGRTYEQYF,TGCGCCAGCAGCTTGGGCCGGACCTACGAGCAGTACTTC
TRBJ1-1,14,-,TRBV19,-,CASSIVGRNTEAFF,TGTGCCAGTAGTATAGTAGGGAGGAACACTGAAGCTTTCTTT
TRBJ1-1,18,-,TRBV1,-,CTSSQEPGRGFGNTEAFF,TGCACCAGCAGCCAAGAACCAGGTCGTGGGTTTGGGAACACTGAAGCTTTCTTT
TRBJ2-6,15,-,TRBV6-6,once,CASSKGGSGANVLTF,TGTGCCAGCAGCAAAGGGGGCTCTGGGGCCAACGTCCTGACTTTC
TRBJ2-7,15,TRBD2,TRBV6-5,-,CASSYAGGAGAEQYF,TGTGCCAGCAGTTACGCGGGAGGTGCGGGAGCCGAGCAGTACTTC
TRBJ2-5,13,-,TRBV30,once,CAWARRRQETQYF,TGTGCCTGGGCAAGAAGGAGACAAGAGACCCAGTACTTC
TRBJ1-5,14,-,TRBV28,once,CASSLPPSNQPQHF,TGTGCCAGCAGTTTACCCCCTAGCAATCAGCCCCAGCATTTT